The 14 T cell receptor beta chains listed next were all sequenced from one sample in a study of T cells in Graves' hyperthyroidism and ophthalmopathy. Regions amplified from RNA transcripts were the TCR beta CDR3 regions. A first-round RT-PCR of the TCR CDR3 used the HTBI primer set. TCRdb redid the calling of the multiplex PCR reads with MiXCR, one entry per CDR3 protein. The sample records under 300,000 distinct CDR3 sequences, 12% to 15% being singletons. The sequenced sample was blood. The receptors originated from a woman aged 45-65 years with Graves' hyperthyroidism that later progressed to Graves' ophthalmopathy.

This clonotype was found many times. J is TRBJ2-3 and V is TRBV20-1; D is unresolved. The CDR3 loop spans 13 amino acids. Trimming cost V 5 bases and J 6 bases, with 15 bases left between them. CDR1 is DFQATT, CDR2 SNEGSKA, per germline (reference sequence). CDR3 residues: CSARTRIKDTQYF. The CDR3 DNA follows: TGCAGTGCTCGCACCCGAATTAAGGATACGCAGTATTTT.

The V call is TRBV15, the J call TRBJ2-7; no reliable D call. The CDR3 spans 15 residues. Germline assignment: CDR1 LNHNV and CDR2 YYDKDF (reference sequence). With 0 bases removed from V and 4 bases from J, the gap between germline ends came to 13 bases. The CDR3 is CATSRDLSNLYEQYF. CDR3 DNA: TGTGCCACCAGCAGAGATCTGAGCAATCTATACGAGCAGTACTTC.

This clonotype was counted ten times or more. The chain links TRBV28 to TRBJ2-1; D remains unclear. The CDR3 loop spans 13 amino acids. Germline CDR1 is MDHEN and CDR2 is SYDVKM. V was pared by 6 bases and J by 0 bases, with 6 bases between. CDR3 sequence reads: CASRATSYNEQFF. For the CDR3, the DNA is TGTGCCAGCAGGGCTACCTCCTACAATGAGCAGTTCTTC.

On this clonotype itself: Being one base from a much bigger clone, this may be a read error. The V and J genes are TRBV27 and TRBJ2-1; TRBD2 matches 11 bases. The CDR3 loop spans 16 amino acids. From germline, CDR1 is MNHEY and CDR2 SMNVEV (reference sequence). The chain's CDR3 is CAGSSRLAGTYNEQFF. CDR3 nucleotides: TGTGCCGGCAGTTCGCGACTAGCGGGAACCTACAATGAGCAGTTCTTC.

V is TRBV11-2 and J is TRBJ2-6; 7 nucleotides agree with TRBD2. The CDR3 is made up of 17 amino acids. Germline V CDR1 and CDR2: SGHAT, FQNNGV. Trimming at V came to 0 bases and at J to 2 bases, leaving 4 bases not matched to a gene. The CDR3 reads CASSLDWGGAGANVLTF. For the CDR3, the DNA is TGTGCCAGCAGCTTAGATTGGGGGGGTGCTGGGGCCAACGTCCTGACTTTC.

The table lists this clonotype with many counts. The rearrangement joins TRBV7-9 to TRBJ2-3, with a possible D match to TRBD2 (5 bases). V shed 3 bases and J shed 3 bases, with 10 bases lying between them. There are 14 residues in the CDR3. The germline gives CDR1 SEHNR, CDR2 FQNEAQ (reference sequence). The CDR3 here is CASSFRGLTDTQYF. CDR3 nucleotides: TGTGCCAGCAGCTTCCGGGGTCTGACAGATACGCAGTATTTT.

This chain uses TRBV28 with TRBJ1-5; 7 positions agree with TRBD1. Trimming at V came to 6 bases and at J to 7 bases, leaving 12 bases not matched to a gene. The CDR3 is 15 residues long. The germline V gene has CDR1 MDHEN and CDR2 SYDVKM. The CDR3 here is CASSSPTGSWQPQHF. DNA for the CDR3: TGTGCCAGCAGCTCCCCGACAGGGTCATGGCAGCCCCAGCATTTT.

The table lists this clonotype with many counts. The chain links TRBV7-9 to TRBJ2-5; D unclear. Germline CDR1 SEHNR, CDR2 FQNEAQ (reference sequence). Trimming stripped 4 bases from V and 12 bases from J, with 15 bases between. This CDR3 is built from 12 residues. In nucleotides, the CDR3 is TGTGCCAGCAGCTCAGACATGCGGCAAGAGTACTTC. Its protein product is CASSSDMRQEYF.

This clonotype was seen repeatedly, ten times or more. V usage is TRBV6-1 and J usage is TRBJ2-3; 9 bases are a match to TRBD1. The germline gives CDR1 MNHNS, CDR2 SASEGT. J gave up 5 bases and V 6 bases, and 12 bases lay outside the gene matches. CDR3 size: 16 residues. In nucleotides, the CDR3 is TGTGCCAGCAGATTACAAGGGACAGGGCTGGTAGATACGCAGTATTTT. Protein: CASRLQGTGLVDTQYF.

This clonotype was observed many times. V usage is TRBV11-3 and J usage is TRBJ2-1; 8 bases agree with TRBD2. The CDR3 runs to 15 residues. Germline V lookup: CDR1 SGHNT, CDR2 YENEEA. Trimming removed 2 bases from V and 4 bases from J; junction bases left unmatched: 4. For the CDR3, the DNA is TGTGCCAGCAGCTTACGAGCGGGAGCTTACAATGAGCAGTTCTTC. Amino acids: CASSLRAGAYNEQFF.

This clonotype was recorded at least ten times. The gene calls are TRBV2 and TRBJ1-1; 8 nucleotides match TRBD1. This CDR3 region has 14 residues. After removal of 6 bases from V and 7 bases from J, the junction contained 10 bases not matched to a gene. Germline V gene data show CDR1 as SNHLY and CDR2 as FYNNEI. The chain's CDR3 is CASRRTGQVVEAFF. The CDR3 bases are TGTGCCAGCAGGAGGACGGGACAGGTGGTTGAAGCTTTCTTT.

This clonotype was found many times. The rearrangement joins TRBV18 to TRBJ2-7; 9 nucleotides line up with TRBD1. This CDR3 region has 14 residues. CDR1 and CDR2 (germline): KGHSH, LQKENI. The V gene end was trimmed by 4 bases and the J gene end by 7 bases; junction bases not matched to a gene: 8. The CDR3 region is CASSLQGAAREQYF. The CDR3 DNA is TGTGCCAGCTCACTACAGGGGGCGGCGAGAGAGCAGTACTTC.

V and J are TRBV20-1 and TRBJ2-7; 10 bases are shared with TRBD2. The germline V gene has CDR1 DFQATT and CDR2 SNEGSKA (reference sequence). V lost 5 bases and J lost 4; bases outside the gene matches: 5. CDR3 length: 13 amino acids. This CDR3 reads CSAGGTSAYEQYF. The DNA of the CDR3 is TGCAGTGCTGGCGGGACTAGCGCGTACGAGCAGTACTTC.

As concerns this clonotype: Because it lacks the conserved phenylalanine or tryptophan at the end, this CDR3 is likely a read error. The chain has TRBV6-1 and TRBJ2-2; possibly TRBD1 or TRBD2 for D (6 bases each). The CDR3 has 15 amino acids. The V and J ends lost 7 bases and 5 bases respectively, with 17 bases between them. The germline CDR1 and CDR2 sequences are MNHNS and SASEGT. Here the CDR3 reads CASKPTGRRTGELFS. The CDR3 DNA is TGTGCCAGCAAACCTACAGGGAGGAGGACCGGGGAGCTGTTTTCT.